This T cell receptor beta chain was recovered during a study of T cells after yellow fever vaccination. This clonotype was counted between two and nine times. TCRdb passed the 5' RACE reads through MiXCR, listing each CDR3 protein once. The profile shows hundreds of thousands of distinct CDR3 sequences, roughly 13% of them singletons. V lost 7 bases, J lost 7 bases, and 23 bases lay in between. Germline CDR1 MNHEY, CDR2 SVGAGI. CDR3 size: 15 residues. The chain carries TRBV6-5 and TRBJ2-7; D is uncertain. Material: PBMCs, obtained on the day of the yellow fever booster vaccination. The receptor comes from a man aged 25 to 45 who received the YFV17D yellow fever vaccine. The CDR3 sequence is CASILTAEPWREQYF. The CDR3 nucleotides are TGTGCCAGCATTTTAACGGCCGAACCCTGGCGGGAGCAGTACTTC.